This is a list of T cell receptor beta chains from one sample in a study of blood T cell repertoires in COVID-19. Only in-frame clones appear in the TCRdb table, and some are missing; sequencing was by immunoSEQ multiplex PCR. The data contain approximately 210,000 clones, more than 70% of them singletons. Sequencing was carried out using peripheral blood. These receptors all stem from a woman in her 50s with acute or convalescent COVID-19. The CDR3 runs from the conserved cysteine through the conserved F or W. The order of the fields is J gene, V gene, CDR3 length, D gene, CDR3 DNA, CDR3 protein. The D gene is left open where the match is weak.

j_call: TRBJ2-1
v_call: TRBV9
cdr3_length: 14
d_call: -
cdr3_nt: TGTGCCAGCAGCTCCACTATGGCGGGGAATGAGCAGTTCTTC
cdr3_aa: CASSSTMAGNEQFF

j_call: TRBJ1-3
v_call: TRBV4-2
cdr3_length: 16
d_call: TRBD1
cdr3_nt: TGTGCCAGCAGCCAAGGGGAGACAGGGACTGGAAACACCATATATTTT
cdr3_aa: CASSQGETGTGNTIYF

j_call: TRBJ2-3
v_call: TRBV6-5
cdr3_length: 15
d_call: -
cdr3_nt: TGTGCCAGCACCCACCGGGACTCGGCGAGAGATACGCAGTATTTT
cdr3_aa: CASTHRDSARDTQYF

j_call: TRBJ1-1
v_call: TRBV5-1
cdr3_length: 14
d_call: TRBD1
cdr3_nt: TGCGCCAGCAGCGCTACAGGGGGATCCACTGAAGCTTTCTTT
cdr3_aa: CASSATGGSTEAFF

j_call: TRBJ2-3
v_call: TRBV21-1
cdr3_length: 19
d_call: -
cdr3_nt: TGTGCCAGCAGCAAAGCCCGAGGACTAGCCGCGACCCCCACAGATACGCAGTATTTT
cdr3_aa: CASSKARGLAATPTDTQYF

j_call: TRBJ2-2
v_call: TRBV7-2
cdr3_length: 15
d_call: TRBD2
cdr3_nt: TGTGCCAGCAGCCTAGCGGGAGGGCACACCGGGGAGCTGTTTTTT
cdr3_aa: CASSLAGGHTGELFF

j_call: TRBJ2-3
v_call: TRBV4-2
cdr3_length: 15
d_call: TRBD2
cdr3_nt: TGTGCCAGCAGCCAAGAAACTAGCGGGAGGAATACGCAGTATTTT
cdr3_aa: CASSQETSGRNTQYF

j_call: TRBJ1-3
v_call: TRBV5-1
cdr3_length: 13
d_call: -
cdr3_nt: TGCGCCAGCAGCTTGGCCGAGGGAAACACCATATATTTT
cdr3_aa: CASSLAEGNTIYF

j_call: TRBJ2-5
v_call: TRBV24-1
cdr3_length: 16
d_call: TRBD1
cdr3_nt: TGTGCCACCAGTGATACTGACAGGGGGCGCGGCGGGACCCAGTACTTC
cdr3_aa: CATSDTDRGRGGTQYF

j_call: TRBJ2-7
v_call: TRBV21-1
cdr3_length: 17
d_call: -
cdr3_nt: TGTGCCAGCAGCAGAAGATTGACCGGGACTGGAAAGTACGAGCAGTACTTC
cdr3_aa: CASSRRLTGTGKYEQYF